The 16 T cell receptor beta chains in this list originate from one sample, sequenced in a study of blood T cell repertoires in COVID-19. Profiling relied on immunoSEQ multiplex PCR, and the TCRdb table lists in-frame clones only, not all of them. The table has some 80,000 clones, 70% to 80% seen once. Sequencing was done on a sample of peripheral blood. The source is a woman of 80 years or more with active or convalescent COVID-19.

The V call is TRBV5-1, the J call TRBJ2-7; the D gene is possibly TRBD2 (8 bases). This CDR3 has 15 residues. Germline CDR1 reads SGHRS; CDR2 reads YFSETQ. Deletions cut 2 bases from V and 2 bases from J, with 14 bases between. The CDR3 protein is CASSFSGGTAYEQYF. DNA for the CDR3: TGCGCCAGCAGCTTTTCGGGGGGGACAGCCTACGAGCAGTACTTC. The complete variable domain, with remaining parts taken from reference TRBV5-1 and TRBJ2-7, reads KAGVTQTPRYLIKTRGQQVTLSCSPISGHRSVSWYQQTPGQGLQFLFEYFSETQRNKGNFPGRFSGRQFSNSRSEMNVSTLELGDSALYLCASSFSGGTAYEQYFGPGTRLTVT.

The chain is built from TRBV5-5 and TRBJ2-2, with 8 bases matching TRBD2. Germline CDR1 SGHKS, CDR2 YYEKEE (reference sequence). V shed 4 bases, J shed 0 bases, and the junction held 11 bases outside the gene matches. This CDR3 is built from 18 residues. CDR3 protein: CASSVPPPGLANTGELFF. CDR3 coding DNA: TGTGCCAGCAGCGTCCCGCCTCCGGGACTAGCGAACACCGGGGAGCTGTTTTTT.

This chain uses TRBV27 with TRBJ2-1; TRBD1 matches at 7 bases. Germline CDR1 reads MNHEY; CDR2 reads SMNVEV (reference sequence). The CDR3 loop spans 16 amino acids. Germline trimming cut 6 bases from V and 8 bases from J; bases unmatched to any gene: 16. CDR3 in amino acids: CASRLTLRGLWDEQFF. CDR3 nucleotides: TGTGCCAGCAGGCTCACCTTAAGGGGGCTATGGGATGAGCAGTTCTTC.

This clone is a singleton in its sample. The genes are TRBV9 and TRBJ2-2; TRBD2 matches 12 bases. This CDR3 has 17 amino acids. V dropped 4 bases and J dropped 0; count of bases not matched to a gene: 4. CDR1 is SGDLS and CDR2 is YYNGEE in the germline V gene. In DNA form, the CDR3 reads TGTGCCAGCAGCACCCGGACTAGCGGGGCGAACACCGGGGAGCTGTTTTTT. It encodes CASSTRTSGANTGELFF.

The chain employs TRBV5-4 and TRBJ1-4, with 7 bases lining up with TRBD1. This CDR3 contains 15 residues. The junction had 7 bases not matched to a gene; V was cut back by 2 bases and J by 6 bases. Germline values: CDR1 SGHNT, CDR2 YYREEE (reference sequence). The CDR3 protein is CASSLTGAYDEKLFF. The CDR3 region has the DNA TGTGCCAGCAGCTTAACAGGGGCCTACGATGAAAAACTGTTTTTT.

V gene TRBV12-5 combines with J gene TRBJ2-1; possibly TRBD1 for D (5 bases). CDR3 length: 13 amino acids. Per the germline V gene, CDR1 is LGHNT and CDR2 is FRNRAP. V dropped 3 bases and J dropped 8 bases, with 11 bases sitting between them. The CDR3 sequence: CASGFLGVYEQFF. The CDR3 nucleotides read TGTGCTAGTGGTTTTTTAGGGGTGTATGAGCAGTTCTTC.

The rearrangement uses TRBV10-1 and TRBJ1-1; 8 nucleotides line up with TRBD1. There are 14 residues in the CDR3. Germline values: CDR1 WNHNN, CDR2 SYGVQD (reference sequence). Unmatched junction bases numbered 8, after V lost 4 bases and J lost 7 bases. This CDR3 reads CASSADRVKSEAFF. The CDR3 region has the DNA TGCGCCAGCAGTGCGGACAGGGTGAAGAGTGAAGCTTTCTTT.

The chain joins TRBV7-2 to TRBJ2-2; D possibly corresponds to TRBD2 (6 bases). This CDR3 contains 17 residues. V was trimmed by 5 bases and J by 4 bases, leaving 20 bases between them. CDR1 is SGHTA and CDR2 is FQGNSA in the germline V gene. The CDR3 DNA reads as TGTGCCAGCAGCCGCTCAAAGCTCCGGGGGACCACCGGGGAGCTGTTTTTT. It translates to CASSRSKLRGTTGELFF. The full variable domain, with the rest looked up from reference TRBV7-2 and TRBJ2-2, is GAGVSQSPSNKVTEKGKDVELRCDPISGHTALYWYRQSLGQGLEFLIYFQGNSAPDKSGLPSDRFSAERTGGSVSTLTIQRTQQEDSAVYLCASSRSKLRGTTGELFFGEGSRLTVL.

This chain connects TRBV18 to TRBJ1-3; 10 nucleotides match TRBD1. From germline, CDR1 is KGHSH and CDR2 LQKENI. J gave up 2 bases and V 3 bases, and 4 bases lay outside the gene matches. CDR3 length equals 16 residues. In nucleotides, the CDR3 is TGTGCCAGCTCACCGACCGGACAGGGGGCTGGAAACACCATATATTTT. This translates into CASSPTGQGAGNTIYF. The complete variable domain, with remaining parts taken from reference TRBV18 and TRBJ1-3, reads NAGVMQNPRHLVRRRGQEARLRCSPMKGHSHVYWYRQLPEEGLKFMVYLQKENIIDESGMPKERFSAEFPKEGPSILRIQQVVRGDSAAYFCASSPTGQGAGNTIYFGEGSWLTVV.

This rearrangement joins TRBV7-2 to TRBJ1-1, with no clear D. Trimming pared 7 bases from V and 10 bases from J, leaving 13 bases between. The CDR3 sequence is 11 residues long. The V gene's germline CDR1 is SGHTA and CDR2 FQGNSA. The CDR3 region is CASNSGVGAFF. CDR3 bases: TGTGCCAGCAACTCCGGGGTTGGAGCTTTCTTT.

The V and J genes are TRBV6-6 and TRBJ1-2; weak D call: TRBD1 (5 bases). Germline V gives CDR1 MNHNY, CDR2 SVGAGI (reference sequence). Between the trimmed V and J ends, which lost 8 bases and 8 bases, there was a span of 18 bases. The CDR3 runs 13 residues. CDR3 region: CASLPTGTSGYTF. DNA of the CDR3: TGTGCCAGCCTCCCCACAGGAACGTCCGGCTACACCTTC.

This clone was detected only a few times. V is TRBV9 and J is TRBJ2-3; a possible D gene is TRBD2 (6 bases). The ends were cut back, 7 bases at V and 7 bases at J, with 22 bases in the middle. Germline assignment: CDR1 SGDLS and CDR2 YYNGEE. The CDR3 spans 15 residues. The CDR3 nucleotides read TGTGCCAGCGGACCGGGACTCAACCCGACGAATACGCAGTATTTT. Its protein product is CASGPGLNPTNTQYF.

CDR3: CASSRPQGGIPYEQYF. CDR3 DNA sequence: TGTGCCAGCAGTAGGCCCCAAGGGGGCATCCCCTACGAGCAGTACTTC. The V gene is TRBV6-2 or TRBV6-3, the J gene TRBJ2-7; 7 bases match TRBD1. This CDR3 comprises 16 residues. Germline V gives CDR1 MNHEY, CDR2 SVGEGT. The V gene end was trimmed by 5 bases and the J gene end by 2 bases; junction bases not matched to a gene: 12.

This chain joins TRBV13 and TRBJ1-5, with D possibly TRBD1 on 5 matching bases. Deletions cut 2 bases from V and 12 bases from J, with 17 bases between. Germline loops: CDR1 PRHDT, CDR2 FYEKMQ (reference sequence). CDR3 length equals 14 residues. The CDR3 region is CASSLREGRSHQHF. CDR3 bases: TGTGCCAGCAGCTTAAGGGAGGGACGGAGCCACCAGCATTTT.

The V call is TRBV11-3, the J call TRBJ2-3; 7 bases match TRBD2. Trimming cost V 3 bases and J 1 base; bases outside gene matches: 7. CDR1 and CDR2 (germline): SGHNT, YENEEA. CDR3 length: 16 amino acids. CDR3 nucleotides: TGTGCCAGCAGCTTCGGGGGAGGGCTTGGCACAGATACGCAGTATTTT. The encoded protein is CASSFGGGLGTDTQYF.

The sample holds a few counts of this clone. V and J are TRBV2 and TRBJ2-7; 11 nucleotides match TRBD2. Trimming at V came to 7 bases and at J to 5 bases, leaving 16 bases not matched to a gene. From germline, CDR1 is SNHLY and CDR2 FYNNEI. CDR3 length: 17 amino acids. The CDR3 nucleotides read TGTGCCAGCATTTATAGCGGGAGGGCCGGGGGGCGGAACGAGCAGTACTTC. Its translation is CASIYSGRAGGRNEQYF.